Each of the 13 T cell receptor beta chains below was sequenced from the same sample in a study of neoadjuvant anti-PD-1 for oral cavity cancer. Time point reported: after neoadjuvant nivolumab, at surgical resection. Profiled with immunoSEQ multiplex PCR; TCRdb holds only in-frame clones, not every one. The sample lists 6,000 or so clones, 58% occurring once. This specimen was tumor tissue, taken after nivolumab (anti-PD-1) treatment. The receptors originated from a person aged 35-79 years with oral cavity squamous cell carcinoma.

In DNA form, the CDR3 reads TGTGCCAGCAGTGATCGTCAGAAGTACAATGAGCAGTTCTTC. Its protein is CASSDRQKYNEQFF. This rearrangement joins TRBV6-1 to TRBJ2-1, with D hard to call. CDR3 size: 14 residues. Germline loops: CDR1 MNHNS, CDR2 SASEGT. Trimming removed 3 bases at V and 4 bases at J, with 10 bases between.

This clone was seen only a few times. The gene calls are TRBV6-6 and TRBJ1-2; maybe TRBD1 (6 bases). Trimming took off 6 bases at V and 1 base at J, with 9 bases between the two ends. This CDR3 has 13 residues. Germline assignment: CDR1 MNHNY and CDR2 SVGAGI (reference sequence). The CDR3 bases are TGTGCCAGCAGGAGGACAGATAACTATGGCTACACCTTC. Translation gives CASRRTDNYGYTF.

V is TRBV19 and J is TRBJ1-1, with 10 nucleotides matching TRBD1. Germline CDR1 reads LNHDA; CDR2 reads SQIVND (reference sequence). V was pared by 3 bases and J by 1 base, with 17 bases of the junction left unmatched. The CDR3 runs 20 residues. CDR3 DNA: TGTGCCAGTAGTATTTGGGACAGGGGCTACGTATTCCCCCGGAACACTGAAGCTTTCTTT. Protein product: CASSIWDRGYVFPRNTEAFF.

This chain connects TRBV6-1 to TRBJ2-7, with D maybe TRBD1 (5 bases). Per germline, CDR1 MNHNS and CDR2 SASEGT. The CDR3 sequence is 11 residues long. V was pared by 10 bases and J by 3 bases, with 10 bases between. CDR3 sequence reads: CATSRDYEQYF. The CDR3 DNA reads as TGTGCCACCTCCAGGGACTACGAGCAGTACTTC.

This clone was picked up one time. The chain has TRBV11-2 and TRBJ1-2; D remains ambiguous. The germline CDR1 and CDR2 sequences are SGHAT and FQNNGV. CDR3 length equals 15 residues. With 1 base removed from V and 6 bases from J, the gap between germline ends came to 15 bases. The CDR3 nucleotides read TGTGCCAGCAGCTTAGGGTTTTCTCCATCGGATGGCTACACCTTC. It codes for CASSLGFSPSDGYTF.

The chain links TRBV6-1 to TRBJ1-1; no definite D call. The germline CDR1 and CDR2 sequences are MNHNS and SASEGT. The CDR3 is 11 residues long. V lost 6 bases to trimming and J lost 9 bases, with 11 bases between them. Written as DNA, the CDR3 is TGTGCCAGCAGGGACCCGGGGAAAGCTTTCTTT. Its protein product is CASRDPGKAFF.

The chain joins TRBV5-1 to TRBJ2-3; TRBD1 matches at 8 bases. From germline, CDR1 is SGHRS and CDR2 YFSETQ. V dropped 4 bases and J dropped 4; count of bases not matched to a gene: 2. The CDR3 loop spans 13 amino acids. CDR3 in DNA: TGCGCCAGCAGCCGGACAGGGCCAGATACGCAGTATTTT. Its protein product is CASSRTGPDTQYF.

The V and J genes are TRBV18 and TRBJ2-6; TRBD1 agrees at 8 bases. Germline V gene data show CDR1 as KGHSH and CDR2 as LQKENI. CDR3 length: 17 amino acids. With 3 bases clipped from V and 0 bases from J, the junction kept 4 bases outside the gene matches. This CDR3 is CASSPLTGGSGANVLTF. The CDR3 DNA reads TGTGCCAGCTCACCTCTAACAGGGGGCTCTGGGGCCAACGTCCTGACTTTC.

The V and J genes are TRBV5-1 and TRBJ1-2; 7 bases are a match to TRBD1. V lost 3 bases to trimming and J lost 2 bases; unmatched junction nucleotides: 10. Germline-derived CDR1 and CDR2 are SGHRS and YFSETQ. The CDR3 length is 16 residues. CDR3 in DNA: TGCGCCAGCAGCTGGGGAGGGGGCGAGGAGAACTATGGCTACACCTTC. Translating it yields CASSWGGGEENYGYTF.

The CDR3 DNA sequence: TGTGCCAGCATTTTTGGAAACACCATATATTTT. Amino acids: CASIFGNTIYF. This chain joins TRBV6-5 and TRBJ1-3; D gene ambiguous. The V gene lost 7 bases and the J gene lost 3 bases, with 4 bases spanning the gap. The germline V gene has CDR1 MNHEY and CDR2 SVGAGI. This CDR3 has 11 residues.

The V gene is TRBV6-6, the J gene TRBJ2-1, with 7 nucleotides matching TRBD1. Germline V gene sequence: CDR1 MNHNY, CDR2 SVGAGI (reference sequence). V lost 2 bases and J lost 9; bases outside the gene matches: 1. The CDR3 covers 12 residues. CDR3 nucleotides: TGTGCCAGCAGTTACGACAGGGTTGAGCAGTTCTTC. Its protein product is CASSYDRVEQFF.

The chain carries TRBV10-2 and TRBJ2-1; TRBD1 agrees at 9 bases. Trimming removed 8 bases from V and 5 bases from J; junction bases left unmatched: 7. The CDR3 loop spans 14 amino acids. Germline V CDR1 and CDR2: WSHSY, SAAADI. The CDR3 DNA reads TGCGCCAGCGGGGACAGGGCAAGGAACAATGAGCAGTTCTTC. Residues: CASGDRARNNEQFF.

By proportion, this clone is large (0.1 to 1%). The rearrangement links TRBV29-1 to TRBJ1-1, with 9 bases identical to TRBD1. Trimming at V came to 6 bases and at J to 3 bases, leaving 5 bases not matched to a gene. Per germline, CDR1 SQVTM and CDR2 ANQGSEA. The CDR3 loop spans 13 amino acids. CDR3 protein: CSVGTGGYTEAFF. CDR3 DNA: TGCAGCGTAGGTACAGGGGGCTACACTGAAGCTTTCTTT.